This TCR beta chain emerged from a study of control samples from healthy donors and cancer patients. Per germline, CDR1 MNHEY and CDR2 SVGEGT. Deletions cut 2 bases from V and 5 bases from J, with 24 bases between. CDR3 size: 18 residues. Only in-frame clones appear in the TCRdb table, and some are missing; sequencing was by immunoSEQ multiplex PCR. Of approximately 170,000 clones in the sample, 92% were seen once. This clone showed up just once. This clonotype was obtained from a woman aged 25 to 39 in good health. The sample comprised blood. This sequence joins TRBV6-2 or TRBV6-3 and TRBJ2-5; D might be TRBD2 (6 bases). The CDR3 loop is CASSYRGVRGGRDETQYF. The DNA of the CDR3 is TGTGCCAGCAGTTACCGAGGGGTAAGGGGAGGTCGCGACGAGACCCAGTACTTC.